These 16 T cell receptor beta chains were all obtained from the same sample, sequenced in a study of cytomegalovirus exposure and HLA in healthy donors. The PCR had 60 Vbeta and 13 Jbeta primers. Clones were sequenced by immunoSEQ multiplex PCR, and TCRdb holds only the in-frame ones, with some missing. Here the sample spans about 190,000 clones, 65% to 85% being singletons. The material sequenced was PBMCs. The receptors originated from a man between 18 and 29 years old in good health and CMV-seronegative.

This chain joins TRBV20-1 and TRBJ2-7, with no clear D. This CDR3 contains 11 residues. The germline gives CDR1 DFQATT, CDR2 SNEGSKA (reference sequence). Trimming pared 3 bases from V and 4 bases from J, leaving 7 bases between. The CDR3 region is CSAREYYEQYF. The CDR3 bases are TGCAGTGCTAGGGAGTATTACGAGCAGTACTTC.

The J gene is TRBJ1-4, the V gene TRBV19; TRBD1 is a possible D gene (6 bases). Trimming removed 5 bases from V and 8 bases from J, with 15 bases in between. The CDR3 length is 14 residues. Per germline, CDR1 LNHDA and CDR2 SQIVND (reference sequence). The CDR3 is CASSERQGSEKLFF. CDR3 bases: TGTGCCAGTAGTGAGCGGCAGGGGAGCGAAAAACTGTTTTTT.

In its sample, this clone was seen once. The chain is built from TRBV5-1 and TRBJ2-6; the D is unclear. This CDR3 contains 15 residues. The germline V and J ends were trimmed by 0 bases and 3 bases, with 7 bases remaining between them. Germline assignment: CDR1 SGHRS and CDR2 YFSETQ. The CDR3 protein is CASSLVAGGANVLTF. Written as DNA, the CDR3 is TGCGCCAGCAGCTTGGTTGCAGGTGGGGCCAACGTCCTGACTTTC.

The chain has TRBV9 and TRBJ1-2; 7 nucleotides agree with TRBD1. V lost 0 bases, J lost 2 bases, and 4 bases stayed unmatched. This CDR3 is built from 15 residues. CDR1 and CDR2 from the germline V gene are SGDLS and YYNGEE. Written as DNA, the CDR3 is TGTGCCAGCAGCGTAGAATGGGACAGCAACTATGGCTACACCTTC. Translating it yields CASSVEWDSNYGYTF.

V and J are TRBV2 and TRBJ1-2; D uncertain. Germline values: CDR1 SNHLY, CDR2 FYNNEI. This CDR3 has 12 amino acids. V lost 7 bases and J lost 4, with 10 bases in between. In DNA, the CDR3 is TGTGCCAGCATTTTCGACTCCTATGGCTACACCTTC. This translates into CASIFDSYGYTF.

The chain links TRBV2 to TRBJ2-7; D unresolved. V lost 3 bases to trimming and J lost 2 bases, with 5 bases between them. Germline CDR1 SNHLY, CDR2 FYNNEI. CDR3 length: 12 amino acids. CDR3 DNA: TGTGCCAGCAGTGACAGCGCCTACGAGCAGTACTTC. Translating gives CASSDSAYEQYF.

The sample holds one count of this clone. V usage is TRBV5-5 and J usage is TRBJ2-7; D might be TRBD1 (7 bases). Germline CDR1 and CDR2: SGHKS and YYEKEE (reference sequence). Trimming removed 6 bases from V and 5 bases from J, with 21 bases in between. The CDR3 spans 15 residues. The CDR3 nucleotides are TGTGCCAGCATCGAAAACAGGGGAGGAGGGAACGAGCAGTACTTC. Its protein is CASIENRGGGNEQYF.

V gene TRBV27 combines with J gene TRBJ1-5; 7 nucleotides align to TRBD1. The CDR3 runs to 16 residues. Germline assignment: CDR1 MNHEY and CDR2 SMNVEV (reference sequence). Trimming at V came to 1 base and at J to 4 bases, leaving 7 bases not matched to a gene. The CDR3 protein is CASSLFYRGQNQPQHF. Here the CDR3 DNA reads TGTGCCAGCAGTTTATTTTACAGGGGACAGAATCAGCCCCAGCATTTT.

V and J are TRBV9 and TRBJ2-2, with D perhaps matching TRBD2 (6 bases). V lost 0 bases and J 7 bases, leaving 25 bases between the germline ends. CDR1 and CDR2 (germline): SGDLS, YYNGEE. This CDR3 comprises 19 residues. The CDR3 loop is CASSVEDAPSGVADGELFF. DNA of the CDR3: TGTGCCAGCAGCGTAGAGGACGCCCCATCGGGGGTCGCGGACGGGGAGCTGTTTTTT.

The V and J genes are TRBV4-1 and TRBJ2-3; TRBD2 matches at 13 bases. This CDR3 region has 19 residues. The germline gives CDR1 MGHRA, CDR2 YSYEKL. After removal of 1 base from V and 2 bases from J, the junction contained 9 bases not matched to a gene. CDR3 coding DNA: TGCGCCAGCAGCCAAGCATGGAGAGGGACTAGCGGGAACACAGATACGCAGTATTTT. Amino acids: CASSQAWRGTSGNTDTQYF.

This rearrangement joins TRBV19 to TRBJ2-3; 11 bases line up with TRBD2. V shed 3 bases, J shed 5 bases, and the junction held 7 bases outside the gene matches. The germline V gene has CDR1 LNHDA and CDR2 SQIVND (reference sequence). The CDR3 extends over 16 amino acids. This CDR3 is CASSIGSGGAGDTQYF. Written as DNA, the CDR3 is TGTGCCAGTAGTATTGGTAGCGGGGGGGCCGGAGATACGCAGTATTTT.

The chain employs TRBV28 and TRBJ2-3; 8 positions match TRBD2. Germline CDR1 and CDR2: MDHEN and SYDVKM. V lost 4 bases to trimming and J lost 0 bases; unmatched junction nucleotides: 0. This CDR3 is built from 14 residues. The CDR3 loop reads CASSSSGSTDTQYF. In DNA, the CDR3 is TGTGCCAGCAGTTCTAGCGGGAGCACAGATACGCAGTATTTT. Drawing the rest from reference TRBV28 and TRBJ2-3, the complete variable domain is DVKVTQSSRYLVKRTGEKVFLECVQDMDHENMFWYRQDPGLGLRLIYFSYDVKMKEKGDIPEGYSVSREKKERFSLILESASTNQTSMYLCASSSSGSTDTQYFGPGTRLTVL.

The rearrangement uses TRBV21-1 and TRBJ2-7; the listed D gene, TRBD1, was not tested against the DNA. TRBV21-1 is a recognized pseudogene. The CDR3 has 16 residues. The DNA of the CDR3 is TGTGCCAGCACCCTACCCCCGGGACAGGTAAAGTACGAGCAGTACTTC. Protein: CASTLPPGQVKYEQYF.

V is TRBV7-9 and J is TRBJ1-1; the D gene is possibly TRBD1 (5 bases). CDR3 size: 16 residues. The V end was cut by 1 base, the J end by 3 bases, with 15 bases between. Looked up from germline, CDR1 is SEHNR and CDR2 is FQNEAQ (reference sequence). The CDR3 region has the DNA TGTGCCAGCAGCTTAGGTTTGTACGACAGCGACACTGAAGCTTTCTTT. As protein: CASSLGLYDSDTEAFF.

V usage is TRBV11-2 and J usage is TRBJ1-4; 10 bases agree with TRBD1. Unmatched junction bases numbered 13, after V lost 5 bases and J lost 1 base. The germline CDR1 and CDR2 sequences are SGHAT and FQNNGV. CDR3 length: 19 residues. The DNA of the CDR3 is TGTGCCAGCAGCCCCGGACAGGGGGGGAAAAGGGGAACTAATGAAAAACTGTTTTTT. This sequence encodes CASSPGQGGKRGTNEKLFF.

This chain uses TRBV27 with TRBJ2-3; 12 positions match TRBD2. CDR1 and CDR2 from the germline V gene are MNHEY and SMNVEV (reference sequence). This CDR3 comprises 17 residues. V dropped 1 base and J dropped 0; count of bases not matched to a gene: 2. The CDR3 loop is CASSLWTSGTSTDTQYF. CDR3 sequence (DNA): TGTGCCAGCAGTTTATGGACTAGCGGGACTAGCACAGATACGCAGTATTTT.